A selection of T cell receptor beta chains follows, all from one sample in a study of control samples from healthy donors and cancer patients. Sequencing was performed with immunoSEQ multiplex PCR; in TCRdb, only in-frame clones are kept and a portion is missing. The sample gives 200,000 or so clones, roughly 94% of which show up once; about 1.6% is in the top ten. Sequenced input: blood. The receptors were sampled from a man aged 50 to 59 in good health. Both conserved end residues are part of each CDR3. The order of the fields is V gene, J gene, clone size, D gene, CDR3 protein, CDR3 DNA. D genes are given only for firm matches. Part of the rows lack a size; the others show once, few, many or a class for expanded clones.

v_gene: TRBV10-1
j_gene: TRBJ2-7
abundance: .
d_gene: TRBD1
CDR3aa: CASTNLLDRTGEQYF
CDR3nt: TGCGCCAGCACCAATCTACTGGACAGGACAGGGGAGCAGTACTTC

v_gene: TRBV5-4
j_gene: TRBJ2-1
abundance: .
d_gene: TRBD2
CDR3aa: CASSLLAGGPISYNEQFF
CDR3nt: TGTGCCAGCAGTCTGCTAGCGGGGGGCCCGATCTCCTACAATGAGCAGTTCTTC

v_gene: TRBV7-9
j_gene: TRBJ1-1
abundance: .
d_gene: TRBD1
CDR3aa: CASSKGQIEAFF
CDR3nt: TGTGCCAGCAGCAAGGGACAGATTGAAGCTTTCTTT

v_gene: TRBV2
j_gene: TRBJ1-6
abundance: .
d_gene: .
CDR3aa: CASSDGVLYNSPLHF
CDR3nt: TGTGCCAGCAGTGACGGGGTCCTCTATAATTCACCCCTCCACTTT

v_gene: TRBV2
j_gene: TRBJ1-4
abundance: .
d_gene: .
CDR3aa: CASSPGTNEKLFF
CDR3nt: TGTGCCAGCAGTCCTGGAACTAATGAAAAACTGTTTTTT

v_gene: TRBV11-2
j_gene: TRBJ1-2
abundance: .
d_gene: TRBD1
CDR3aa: CASSPGQGYGYTF
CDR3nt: TGTGCCAGCAGCCCCGGACAGGGGTATGGCTACACCTTC

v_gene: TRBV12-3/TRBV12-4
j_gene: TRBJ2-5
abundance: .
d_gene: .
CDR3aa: CASSPGTSTQYF
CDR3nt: TGTGCCAGCAGTCCCGGGACTTCGACCCAGTACTTC

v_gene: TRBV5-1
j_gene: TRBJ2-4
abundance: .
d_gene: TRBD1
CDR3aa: CASSRTGGVNIQYF
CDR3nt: TGCGCCAGCAGCCGAACAGGGGGAGTAAACATTCAGTACTTC

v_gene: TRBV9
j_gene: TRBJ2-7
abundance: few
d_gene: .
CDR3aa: CASSYFSGPSYEQYF
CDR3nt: TGTGCCAGCAGTTACTTTTCGGGCCCTTCCTACGAGCAGTACTTC

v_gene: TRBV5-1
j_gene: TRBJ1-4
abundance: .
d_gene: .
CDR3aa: CASSLPASTEKLFF
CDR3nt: TGCGCCAGCAGCTTGCCAGCCTCTACTGAAAAACTGTTTTTT

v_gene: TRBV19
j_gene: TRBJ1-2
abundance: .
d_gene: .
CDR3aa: CASRSIGYTF
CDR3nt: TGTGCCAGTAGATCGATAGGCTACACCTTC

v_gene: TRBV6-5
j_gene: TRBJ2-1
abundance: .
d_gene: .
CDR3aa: CASSYLDDNEQFF
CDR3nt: TGTGCCAGCAGTTACTTAGATGACAATGAGCAGTTCTTC

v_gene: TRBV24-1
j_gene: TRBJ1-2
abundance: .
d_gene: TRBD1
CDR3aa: CATSDLQGASGYTF
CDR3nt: TGTGCCACCAGTGATTTGCAGGGGGCATCTGGCTACACCTTC

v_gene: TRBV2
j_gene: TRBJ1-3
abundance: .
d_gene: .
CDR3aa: CASSPGTGNTIYF
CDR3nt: TGTGCCAGCAGTCCGGGAACTGGAAACACCATATATTTT

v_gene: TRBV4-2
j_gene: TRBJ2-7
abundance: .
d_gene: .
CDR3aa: CASSQETLGGEQYF
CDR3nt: TGTGCCAGCAGCCAAGAAACTCTGGGGGGAGAGCAGTACTTC

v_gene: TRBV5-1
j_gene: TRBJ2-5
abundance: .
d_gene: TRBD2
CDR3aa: CASSLVRGGSGQETQYF
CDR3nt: TGCGCCAGCAGCTTGGTTCGCGGGGGTAGCGGGCAAGAGACCCAGTACTTC

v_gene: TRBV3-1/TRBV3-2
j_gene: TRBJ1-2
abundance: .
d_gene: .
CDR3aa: CASSQTGLVGYTF
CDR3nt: TGTGCCAGCAGCCAAACAGGGCTGGTAGGCTACACCTTC

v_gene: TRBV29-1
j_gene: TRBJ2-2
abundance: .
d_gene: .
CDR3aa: CSVGLVITGELFF
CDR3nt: TGCAGCGTTGGACTAGTCATCACCGGGGAGCTGTTTTTT

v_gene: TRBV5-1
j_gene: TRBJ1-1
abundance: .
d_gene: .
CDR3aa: CASSLALTPRGTEAFF
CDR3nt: TGCGCCAGCAGCTTGGCCCTAACGCCCAGGGGCACTGAAGCTTTCTTT

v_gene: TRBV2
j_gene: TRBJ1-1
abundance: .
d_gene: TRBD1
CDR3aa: CASRGQGGTEAFF
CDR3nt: TGTGCCAGCAGGGGACAGGGAGGGACTGAAGCTTTCTTT

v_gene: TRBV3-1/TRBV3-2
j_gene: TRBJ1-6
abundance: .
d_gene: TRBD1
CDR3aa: CASSQTGGRPDSPLHF
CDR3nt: TGTGCCAGCAGCCAGACAGGGGGCCGACCGGATTCACCCCTCCACTTT

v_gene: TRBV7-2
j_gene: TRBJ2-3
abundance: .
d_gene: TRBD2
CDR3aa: CASTGGRGWLMDTQYF
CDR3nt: TGTGCCAGCACCGGAGGGCGGGGGTGGCTTATGGATACGCAGTATTTT